This T cell receptor (beta chain) is drawn from a study of blood T cells in healthy people across ages. Whole-study context: Capture via template switching afforded approximately one barcoded beta molecule per two T cells. Study observations and caveats: Older age coincided with a roughly linear decline in TCR beta diversity per million T cells.

This clonotype appeared a single time. The antigen remains unidentified. Mismatch with germline at one junction end may stem from a read error. With a J-beta primer mix and a sample-barcoded 5' primer, a second PCR ran roughly 6 to 11 cycles. Each CDR3 protein is one row after TCRdb ran MiXCR on the 5' RACE reads. Altogether hundreds of thousands of distinct CDR3 sequences are present, roughly 26% being singletons, with the ten largest covering about 3%. Germline CDR1 is SGHNT and CDR2 is YYREEE (reference sequence). The CDR3 has 12 amino acids. This sample also belongs to another study, concerning T cells of mothers and their children. That source notes: Input to cDNA synthesis comprised all extracted RNA, at a ratio of approximately 1.5 ug per 15 ul.

Input material: blood. J is TRBJ1-4 and V is TRBV5-4; no reliable D call. The TCR was taken from a boy aged 10-17 years in good health. CDR3 DNA: TGTGCCAGCAGCTTGCCTAATGAAAACCTGTTTTTT. Protein product: CASSLPNENLFF.